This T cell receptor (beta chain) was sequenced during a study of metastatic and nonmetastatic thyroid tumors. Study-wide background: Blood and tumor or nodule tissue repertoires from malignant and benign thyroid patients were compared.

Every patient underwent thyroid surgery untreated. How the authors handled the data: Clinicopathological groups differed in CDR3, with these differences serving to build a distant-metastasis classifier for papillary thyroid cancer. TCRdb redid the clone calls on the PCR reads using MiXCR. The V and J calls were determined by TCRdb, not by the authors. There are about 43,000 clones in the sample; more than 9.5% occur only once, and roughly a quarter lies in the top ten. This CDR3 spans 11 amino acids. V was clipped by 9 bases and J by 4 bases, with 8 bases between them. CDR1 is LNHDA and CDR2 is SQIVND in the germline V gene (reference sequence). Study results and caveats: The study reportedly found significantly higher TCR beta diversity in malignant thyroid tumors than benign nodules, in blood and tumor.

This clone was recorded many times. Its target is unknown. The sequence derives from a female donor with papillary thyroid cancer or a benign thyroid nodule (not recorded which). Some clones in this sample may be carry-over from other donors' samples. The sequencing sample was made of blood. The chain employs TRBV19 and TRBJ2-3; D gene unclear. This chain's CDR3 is CASRLSDTQYF. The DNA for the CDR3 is TGTGCCAGCCGACTTTCAGATACGCAGTATTTT. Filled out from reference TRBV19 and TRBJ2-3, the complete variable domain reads DGGITQSPKYLFRKEGQNVTLSCEQNLNHDAMYWYRQDPGQGLRLIYYSQIVNDFQKGDIAEGYSVSREKKESFPLTVTSAQKNPTAFYLCASRLSDTQYFGPGTRLTVL.